This TCR beta chain was documented in a study of control samples from healthy donors and cancer patients. The CDR3 consists of 15 residues. Germline CDR1 reads MNHEY; CDR2 reads SMNVEV (reference sequence). V shed 7 bases, J shed 8 bases, and the junction held 12 bases outside the gene matches. Here immunoSEQ multiplex PCR was the method, and the copy in TCRdb shows in-frame clones only, minus some. The sample gives about 100,000 clones, roughly nine tenths of which show up once; over 15% is in the top ten. This clone has a handful of counts. The chain uses TRBV27 and TRBJ1-4; 8 nucleotides match TRBD1. This clonotype originated in a woman aged 45-59 years in good health. Sequenced sample: blood. The CDR3 loop reads CASTNSGTGAEKLFF. DNA of the CDR3: TGTGCCAGCACTAATTCCGGGACAGGAGCCGAAAAACTGTTTTTT.